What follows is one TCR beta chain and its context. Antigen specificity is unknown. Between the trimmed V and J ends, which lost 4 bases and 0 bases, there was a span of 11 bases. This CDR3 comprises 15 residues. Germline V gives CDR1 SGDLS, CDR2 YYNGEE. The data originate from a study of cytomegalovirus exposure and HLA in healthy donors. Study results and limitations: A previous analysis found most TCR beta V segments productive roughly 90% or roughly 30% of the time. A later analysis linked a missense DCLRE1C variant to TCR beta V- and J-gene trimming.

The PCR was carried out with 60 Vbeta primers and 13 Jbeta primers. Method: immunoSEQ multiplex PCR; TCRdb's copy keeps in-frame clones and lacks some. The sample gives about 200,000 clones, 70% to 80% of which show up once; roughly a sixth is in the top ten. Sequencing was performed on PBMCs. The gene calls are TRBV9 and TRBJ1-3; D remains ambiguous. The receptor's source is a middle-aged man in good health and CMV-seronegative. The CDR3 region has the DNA TGTGCCAGCAGCCCCCCCGGTTTCTCTGGAAACACCATATATTTT. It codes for CASSPPGFSGNTIYF.